This T cell receptor beta chain came from a study of shared clonotypes between healthy human individuals. On this clone: At the DNA level, this CDR3 is encoded by other sequences in the same sample as well.

Only in-frame clones appear in the TCRdb table, and some are missing; sequencing was by immunoSEQ multiplex PCR. Altogether roughly 2 million clones are present, approximately 96% being singletons, with the ten largest covering roughly 0.13%. The CDR3 covers 14 residues. Germline V gene data show CDR1 as SGHNT and CDR2 as YYREEE (reference sequence). The germline V and J ends were trimmed by 5 bases and 4 bases, with 12 bases remaining between them. The study drew all its donors from Caucasian adults living in Nashville, Tennessee. Into CD45RA+ naive and CD45RA-negative memory subsets, the CD4+ cells were split.

Sequencing input: naive CD4+ T cells sorted from blood. The sample's subset: CD45RA+ positively selected. The chain uses TRBV5-4 and TRBJ1-4; tentatively, D is TRBD1 (5 bases). The receptor was derived from a man aged 18 to 35 in good health. The CDR3 protein is CASSLGLSNEKLFF. In nucleotides, the CDR3 is TGTGCCAGCAGTCTGGGGCTGAGTAATGAAAAACTGTTTTTT.